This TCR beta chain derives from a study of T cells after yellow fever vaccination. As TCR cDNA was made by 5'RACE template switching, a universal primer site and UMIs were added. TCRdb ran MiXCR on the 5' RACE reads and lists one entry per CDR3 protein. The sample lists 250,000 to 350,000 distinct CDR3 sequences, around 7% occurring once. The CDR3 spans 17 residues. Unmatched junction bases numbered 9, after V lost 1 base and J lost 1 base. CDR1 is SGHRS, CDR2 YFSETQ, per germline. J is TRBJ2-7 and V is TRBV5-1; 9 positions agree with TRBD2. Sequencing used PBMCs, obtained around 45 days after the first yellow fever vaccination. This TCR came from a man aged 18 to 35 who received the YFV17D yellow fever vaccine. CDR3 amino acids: CASSLSASGGSSYEQYF. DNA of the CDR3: TGCGCCAGCAGCTTGAGTGCCAGCGGGGGGTCTTCCTACGAGCAGTACTTC.